What follows are 23 T cell receptor beta chains derived from one specimen sequenced in a study of cytomegalovirus exposure and HLA in healthy donors. The PCR had 60 Vbeta and 13 Jbeta primers. TCRdb's copy holds only in-frame clones and misses some; the assay was immunoSEQ multiplex PCR. The sample holds 85,000 or so clones. Input material: PBMCs. All receptors come from a woman aged 25 to 39 in good health and CMV-seronegative.

The J gene is TRBJ2-1, the V gene TRBV4-1; TRBD1 aligns across 10 bases. From germline, CDR1 is MGHRA and CDR2 YSYEKL. The CDR3 contains 16 residues. With V trimmed by 3 bases and J by 5 bases, 7 bases remained unmatched. The CDR3 here is CASSQGQGPSDNEQFF. The CDR3 region has the DNA TGCGCCAGCAGCCAGGGACAGGGGCCTTCCGACAATGAGCAGTTCTTC.

The chain links TRBV29-1 to TRBJ1-3; possible D gene TRBD1, 6 bases. V was cut by 4 bases and J by 4 bases, with 8 bases left in between. Per germline, CDR1 SQVTM and CDR2 ANQGSEA. The CDR3 has 12 residues. CDR3 sequence reads: CSVVGAGNTIYF. In DNA, the CDR3 is TGCAGCGTTGTGGGGGCCGGAAACACCATATATTTT.

In nucleotides, the CDR3 is TGCGCCAGCAGTCTACTCAACAGGGGGCACCCCAATGGGACCCAGTACTTC. Translating it yields CASSLLNRGHPNGTQYF. V gene TRBV5-1 combines with J gene TRBJ2-5, with 9 bases aligning to TRBD1. Per the germline V gene, CDR1 is SGHRS and CDR2 is YFSETQ. Trimming removed 5 bases from V and 7 bases from J; junction bases left unmatched: 18. The CDR3 extends over 17 amino acids.

Written as DNA, the CDR3 is TGTGCCAGTACCCGACAGTGGGCTGAGTATGGCTACACCTTC. Its translation is CASTRQWAEYGYTF. The chain carries TRBV19 and TRBJ1-2; D is perhaps TRBD1 (5 bases). Trimming removed 7 bases from V and 5 bases from J, with 17 bases in between. The CDR3 consists of 14 residues. CDR1 and CDR2 from the germline V gene are LNHDA and SQIVND (reference sequence).

This chain links TRBV30 with TRBJ1-5; TRBD1 agrees at 8 bases. The CDR3 covers 14 residues. J lost 3 bases, V lost 2 bases, and 3 bases had no gene match. CDR1 and CDR2 (germline): GTSNPN, SVGIG (reference sequence). Written as DNA, the CDR3 is TGTGCCTGGAGTCAGGGGGCCGACAATCAGCCCCAGCATTTT. Translated: CAWSQGADNQPQHF.

The V gene is TRBV5-1, the J gene TRBJ1-2; no definite D call. Per germline, CDR1 SGHRS and CDR2 YFSETQ. The CDR3 totals 13 residues. V gave up 5 bases and J gave up 5 bases, with 13 bases separating them. CDR3 sequence: CASSQEVAYGYTF. The CDR3, as DNA: TGCGCCAGCAGTCAGGAGGTGGCGTATGGCTACACCTTC.

V and J are TRBV5-1 and TRBJ1-4; tentative D call: TRBD1 (5 bases). Looked up from germline, CDR1 is SGHRS and CDR2 is YFSETQ. Between the trimmed V and J ends, which lost 4 bases and 8 bases, there was a span of 15 bases. The length of the CDR3 is 14 residues. The DNA for the CDR3 is TGCGCCAGCAGCCCGTGGGGGGGAGAGGAAAAACTGTTTTTT. It is translated as CASSPWGGEEKLFF.

The J gene is TRBJ1-3, the V gene TRBV6-6; D ambiguous. This CDR3 contains 15 residues. The germline gives CDR1 MNHNY, CDR2 SVGAGI (reference sequence). Trimming removed 2 bases from V and 0 bases from J, with 8 bases in between. DNA for the CDR3: TGTGCCAGCAGTTACAACAGCTTCTCTGGAAACACCATATATTTT. Encoded protein: CASSYNSFSGNTIYF.

The V and J genes are TRBV4-1 and TRBJ2-1; TRBD1 aligns across 10 bases. Germline V lookup: CDR1 MGHRA, CDR2 YSYEKL. Germline trimming cut 0 bases from V and 5 bases from J; bases unmatched to any gene: 10. There are 18 residues in the CDR3. For the CDR3, the DNA is TGCGCCAGCAGCCAAGATTTAATCGACAGGGGGCCGGACAATGAGCAGTTCTTC. Encoded protein: CASSQDLIDRGPDNEQFF.

The chain uses TRBV6-5 and TRBJ2-2; 8 nucleotides agree with TRBD1. The germline V gene has CDR1 MNHEY and CDR2 SVGAGI. The CDR3 extends over 14 amino acids. V shed 7 bases and J 4 bases; nucleotides not matched to a gene: 5. CDR3 bases: TGTGCCAGCACGCAGGGGGCGGGCACCGGGGAGCTGTTTTTT. Its translation is CASTQGAGTGELFF.

This rearrangement joins TRBV6-5 to TRBJ2-1, with 10 bases lining up with TRBD1. With V trimmed by 2 bases and J by 14 bases, 12 bases remained unmatched. CDR1 and CDR2 (germline): MNHEY, SVGAGI. The CDR3 totals 15 residues. The CDR3 loop reads CASSYSGQGDSKKFF. For the CDR3, the DNA is TGTGCCAGCAGTTACAGCGGACAGGGGGATTCGAAAAAGTTCTTC.

This chain links TRBV9 with TRBJ2-7, with D maybe TRBD2 (6 bases). This CDR3 contains 14 residues. The V end lost 2 bases, the J end lost 3 bases, and 12 bases lay between the germline ends. Germline CDR1 and CDR2: SGDLS and YYNGEE. The CDR3 DNA sequence: TGTGCCAGCAGCGTGGGGGGTCAAGGCTACGAGCAGTACTTC. Its protein is CASSVGGQGYEQYF.

The chain combines TRBV30 with TRBJ1-1, with unresolved D. V was clipped by 2 bases and J by 4 bases, with 14 bases between them. In germline, CDR1 is GTSNPN, CDR2 SVGIG (reference sequence). The CDR3 loop spans 14 amino acids. The CDR3 bases are TGTGCCTGGAGTACCGTGAACGGAGGCACTGAAGCTTTCTTT. It translates to CAWSTVNGGTEAFF. Combining the CDR3 with reference TRBV30 and TRBJ1-1 gives the whole variable domain SQTIHQWPATLVQPVGSPLSLECTVEGTSNPNLYWYRQAAGRGLQLLFYSVGIGQISSEVPQNLSASRPQDRQFILSSKKLLLSDSGFYLCAWSTVNGGTEAFFGQGTRLTVV.

In the case of this clone: Additional DNA sequences in this sample encode the identical CDR3. This chain connects TRBV4-1 to TRBJ1-1; no firm D call. Per germline, CDR1 MGHRA and CDR2 YSYEKL. The CDR3 contains 16 residues. Trimming removed 1 base at V and 0 bases at J, with 12 bases between. The CDR3 coding sequence is TGCGCCAGCAGCCAAGCAGTTACCCGTTTGAACACTGAAGCTTTCTTT. The encoded protein is CASSQAVTRLNTEAFF.

Comments on this clone: The same CDR3 is also encoded by other DNA sequences in this sample. V is TRBV6-1 and J is TRBJ1-4; D might be TRBD1 (6 bases). The CDR3 is 14 residues long. V was pared by 3 bases and J by 4 bases, with 9 bases between. CDR1 and CDR2 from the germline V gene are MNHNS and SASEGT. This chain's CDR3 is CASSDPGVNEKLFF. As DNA, the CDR3 is TGTGCCAGCAGTGACCCAGGGGTTAATGAAAAACTGTTTTTT.

The rearrangement uses TRBV5-1 and TRBJ2-7; 10 nucleotides line up with TRBD2. V shed 3 bases and J 7 bases; nucleotides not matched to a gene: 7. Looked up from germline, CDR1 is SGHRS and CDR2 is YFSETQ. The CDR3 runs 14 residues. The CDR3, as DNA: TGCGCCAGCAGCTCCCTAGCGGGAGAGCTGGAGCAGTACTTC. The encoded protein is CASSSLAGELEQYF.

The CDR3 coding sequence is TGCGCCAGCAGACAAACAGTGCAGAATAATGAAAAACTGTTTTTT. As protein: CASRQTVQNNEKLFF. This chain uses TRBV4-1 with TRBJ1-4; D gene unclear. The ends were cut back, 6 bases at V and 4 bases at J, with 15 bases in the middle. This CDR3 spans 15 amino acids. CDR1 is MGHRA and CDR2 is YSYEKL in the germline V gene.

V usage is TRBV6-5 and J usage is TRBJ1-1; the D gene is possibly TRBD1 (5 bases). This CDR3 spans 12 amino acids. The V end was cut by 2 bases, the J end by 5 bases, with 6 bases between. CDR1 is MNHEY, CDR2 SVGAGI, per germline. CDR3 protein: CASSYGGTEAFF. CDR3 DNA sequence: TGTGCCAGCAGTTACGGGGGGACTGAAGCTTTCTTT.

The chain links TRBV6-1 to TRBJ1-4; a weak D match, TRBD1 (5 bases). Germline V gene data show CDR1 as MNHNS and CDR2 as SASEGT. V was trimmed by 7 bases and J by 6 bases, leaving 15 bases between them. The CDR3 length is 14 residues. The CDR3 region is CASNTDSIDEKLFF. The CDR3 DNA sequence: TGTGCCAGCAATACAGACAGCATCGATGAAAAACTGTTTTTT.

The J gene is TRBJ1-3, the V gene TRBV19, with D hard to call. CDR3 length: 15 residues. CDR1 is LNHDA, CDR2 SQIVND, per germline (reference sequence). The V end was cut by 3 bases, the J end by 4 bases, with 13 bases between. The CDR3 coding sequence is TGTGCCAGTAGTATGCGGACGGCGGGCGGAAACACCATATATTTT. Protein sequence: CASSMRTAGGNTIYF.

The chain's CDR3 is CATNGQGGRTEAFF. The CDR3 DNA sequence: TGTGCCACGAACGGACAGGGGGGAAGGACTGAAGCTTTCTTT. The chain uses TRBV28 and TRBJ1-1; 10 bases agree with TRBD1. CDR3 length: 14 residues. With 10 bases clipped from V and 5 bases from J, the junction kept 10 bases outside the gene matches. Germline lookup yields CDR1 MDHEN and CDR2 SYDVKM.

CDR3 in amino acids: CASSYLQGADTQYF. Here the CDR3 DNA reads TGCGCCAGCAGCTACCTGCAGGGGGCAGATACGCAGTATTTT. This chain uses TRBV5-1 with TRBJ2-3; TRBD1 matches 7 bases. The germline gives CDR1 SGHRS, CDR2 YFSETQ. The CDR3 spans 14 residues. Unmatched junction bases numbered 5, after V lost 3 bases and J lost 4 bases.

This rearrangement joins TRBV5-4 to TRBJ1-1; D possibly corresponds to TRBD1 (6 bases). The CDR3 has 15 residues. In germline, CDR1 is SGHNT, CDR2 YYREEE (reference sequence). V lost 4 bases, J lost 2 bases, and 15 bases lay in between. In DNA, the CDR3 is TGTGCCAGCAGCGGGTCCGGGACATACAACACTGAAGCTTTCTTT. It codes for CASSGSGTYNTEAFF. The full variable domain, its missing parts supplied by reference TRBV5-4 and TRBJ1-1, is ETGVTQSPTHLIKTRGQQVTLRCSSQSGHNTVSWYQQALGQGPQFIFQYYREEENGRGNFPPRFSGLQFPNYSSELNVNALELDDSALYLCASSGSGTYNTEAFFGQGTRLTVV.